The clone carrying this T cell receptor beta chain appeared a few times. The data are from a study of post-analysis software for immune sequencing data. As for the study in general: Relapsing-remitting, secondary progressive and progressive-relapsing forms of multiple sclerosis all featured among disease courses.

Included in the TCR beta cDNA libraries were unique molecular identifiers. Via MiXCR, TCRdb re-called the PCR reads, giving one row per CDR3 protein. The table records 650,000 to 850,000 distinct CDR3 sequences, approximately 53% of them present only once. The clonotype originates from a girl under 18 with multiple sclerosis. Sequences were obtained from blood.

CDR3 sequence (DNA): TGCGCCAGCAGCTTGGGACGGACAGGGTTTTTGGACGAGCAGTACTTC. This sequence encodes CASSLGRTGFLDEQYF. The V and J genes are TRBV5-1 and TRBJ2-5, with TRBD1 matching 8 bases. The last part of the DNA fits TRBJ2-7 better; the J call may be wrong. CDR1 is SGHRS, CDR2 YFSETQ, per germline. The CDR3 consists of 16 residues.